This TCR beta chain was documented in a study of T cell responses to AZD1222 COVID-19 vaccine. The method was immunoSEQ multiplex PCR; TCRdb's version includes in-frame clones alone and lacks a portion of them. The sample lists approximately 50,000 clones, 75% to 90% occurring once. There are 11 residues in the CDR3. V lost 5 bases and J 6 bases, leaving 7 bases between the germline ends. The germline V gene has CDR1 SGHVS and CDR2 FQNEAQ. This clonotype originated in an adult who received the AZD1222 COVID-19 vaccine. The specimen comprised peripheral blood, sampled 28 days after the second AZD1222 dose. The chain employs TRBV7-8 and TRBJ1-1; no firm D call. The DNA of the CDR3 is TGTGCCAGCAGCCGAAGCCCTGAAGCTTTCTTT. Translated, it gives CASSRSPEAFF. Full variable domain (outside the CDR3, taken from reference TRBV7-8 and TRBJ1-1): GAGVSQSPRYKVAKRGQDVALRCDPISGHVSLFWYQQALGQGPEFLTYFQNEAQLDKSGLPSDRFFAERPEGSVSTLKIQRTQQEDSAVYLCASSRSPEAFFGQGTRLTVV.